This T cell receptor beta chain was identified in a study of T cell responses to AZD1222 COVID-19 vaccine. Study-wide findings and caveats: CD4 TCRs associated with vaccination spanned spike, dominating at 160-218 and 743-854. Clonal diversity was possibly underestimated, and white British individuals and females predominated among donors. Two AZD1222 doses significantly raised spike-specific TCR breadth and depth over controls. It was only 6 or 7 AZD1222 recipients who were seropositive at baseline.

Profiled with immunoSEQ multiplex PCR; TCRdb holds only in-frame clones, not every one. Of over 100,000 clones detected, around 90% appear once; the ten largest clones hold 5% to 5.5%. On this clone itself: Its target is not known.

CDR3 size: 17 residues. Trimming removed 2 bases from V and 0 bases from J, with 15 bases in between. The sequence was obtained from an adult in good health. The J gene is TRBJ2-3, the V gene TRBV23-1; D is tentatively TRBD1 or TRBD2 (7 bases each). TRBV23-1 is treated as an ORF (open reading frame) with a function not yet certain. The sequencing used peripheral blood, collected on day 0 of AZD1222 vaccination. CDR3 nucleotides: TGCGCCAGCAGTCAAAGGCGACAGGGAGGGAGCACAGATACGCAGTATTTT. This translates into CASSQRRQGGSTDTQYF.